A single sample gave rise to the 8 T cell receptor beta chains below, sequenced in a study of T-cell reconstitution after alpha-beta-depleted transplantation in children. Unique molecular identifiers were incorporated when the TCRbeta library was constructed. MiXCR, run by TCRdb on the PCR reads, gives a single entry per CDR3 protein. The sample has about 500,000 distinct CDR3 sequences; about 30% are singletons. Source: PBMCs from the stem cell graft donor, taken from the stem cell graft. Every receptor here comes from a human donor who donated a stem cell graft to a child with aplastic anemia.

The table lists this clonotype with a count of one. The chain is built from TRBV5-1 and TRBJ1-2; D not certain. The CDR3 is 14 residues long. V lost 0 bases and J lost 4, with 10 bases in between. CDR1 is SGHRS and CDR2 is YFSETQ in the germline V gene. In DNA form, the CDR3 reads TGCGCCAGCAGCTTGGGTTTGGAACCCTATGGCTACACCTTC. Translation: CASSLGLEPYGYTF.

The genes are TRBV6-1 and TRBJ2-2; 7 positions agree with TRBD1. Germline V CDR1 and CDR2: MNHNS, SASEGT. This CDR3 spans 14 amino acids. With 6 bases clipped from V and 7 bases from J, the junction kept 8 bases outside the gene matches. The CDR3, as DNA: TGTGCCAGCAGCCTAACAGGGGTGGACGGGGAGCTGTTTTTT. It specifies CASSLTGVDGELFF.

The V gene is TRBV6-2 or TRBV6-3, the J gene TRBJ1-1; a possible D gene is TRBD1 (5 bases). Germline CDR1 reads MNHEY; CDR2 reads SVGEGT. Between the trimmed V and J ends, which lost 10 bases and 2 bases, there was a span of 17 bases. The CDR3 spans 14 residues. The CDR3 protein is CATVLQAVNTEAFF. The CDR3 DNA reads as TGTGCCACCGTACTACAGGCGGTTAACACTGAAGCTTTCTTT.

The J gene is TRBJ1-3, the V gene TRBV4-3; no clear D. CDR1 is LGHNA and CDR2 is YSLEER in the germline V gene. The CDR3 contains 17 residues. The V end lost 0 bases, the J end lost 0 bases, and 12 bases lay between the germline ends. CDR3 in DNA: TGCGCCAGCAGCCAAGATAGGGCCGAACGCTCTGGAAACACCATATATTTT. It is translated as CASSQDRAERSGNTIYF.

The chain combines TRBV2 with TRBJ1-3; D is unresolved. Trimming removed 7 bases at V and 0 bases at J, with 7 bases between. The CDR3 has 13 residues. Germline CDR1 reads SNHLY; CDR2 reads FYNNEI. The CDR3 DNA reads TGTGCCAGCAAGACCCACTCTGGAAACACCATATATTTT. This gives the protein CASKTHSGNTIYF.

The V and J genes are TRBV11-2 and TRBJ2-2, with 10 bases identical to TRBD2. After removal of 5 bases from V and 6 bases from J, the junction contained 9 bases not matched to a gene. Per germline, CDR1 SGHAT and CDR2 FQNNGV. The length of the CDR3 is 16 residues. The DNA of the CDR3 is TGTGCCAGCAGCCCGATGTTTCTAGCGGGAGCCGGGGAGCTGTTTTTT. Translation: CASSPMFLAGAGELFF.

V gene TRBV5-5 combines with J gene TRBJ2-7; 12 bases fit TRBD1. Germline V gene data show CDR1 as SGHKS and CDR2 as YYEKEE (reference sequence). With 4 bases clipped from V and 5 bases from J, the junction kept 4 bases outside the gene matches. This CDR3 is built from 14 residues. CDR3 protein: CASSLRDRGHEQYV. In DNA, the CDR3 is TGTGCCAGCAGCCTCCGGGACAGGGGGCACGAGCAGTACGTC.

A few counts support this clonotype. The rearrangement uses TRBV20-1 and TRBJ2-7; TRBD2 aligns across 9 bases. This CDR3 has 14 residues. Germline CDR1 and CDR2: DFQATT and SNEGSKA (reference sequence). The V and J ends lost 6 bases and 1 base, in that order; junction bases with no gene match: 7. The CDR3 protein is CSAKTSGASYEQYF. The CDR3 DNA sequence: TGCAGTGCGAAGACTAGCGGTGCTTCCTACGAGCAGTACTTC.